Below, 8 T cell receptor beta chains from the same sample are listed, as sequenced in a study of blood T cell repertoires in COVID-19. TCRdb keeps only in-frame clones here, not all; method: immunoSEQ multiplex PCR. The profile shows approximately 250,000 clones, around 89% of them singletons. The sample comprised PBMCs or T cells enriched from blood (not recorded which). Receptors originate from a woman in her thirties who had recovered from COVID-19.

This sequence joins TRBV18 and TRBJ1-1; 12 bases line up with TRBD1. The CDR3 has 16 amino acids. The germline V gene encodes CDR1 KGHSH and CDR2 LQKENI. The ends lost 5 bases at V and 4 bases at J; junction bases unmatched: 8. The CDR3 DNA sequence: TGTGCCAGCTCAGGGGGACAGGGGGCGATTGGCACTGAAGCTTTCTTT. Amino acids: CASSGGQGAIGTEAFF.

The chain employs TRBV28 and TRBJ2-7; tentative D call: TRBD1 (5 bases). CDR3 length: 13 amino acids. Trimming took off 3 bases at V and 2 bases at J, with 8 bases between the two ends. The germline CDR1 and CDR2 sequences are MDHEN and SYDVKM. For the CDR3, the DNA is TGTGCCAGCAGTTTTGGGGCTACCTACGAGCAGTACTTC. It specifies CASSFGATYEQYF.

The chain's CDR3 is CASSLWGGRGYTF. Here the CDR3 DNA reads TGTGCCAGCAGTTTATGGGGAGGGCGTGGCTACACCTTC. This chain connects TRBV28 to TRBJ1-2; no clear D. CDR1 MDHEN and CDR2 SYDVKM come from the germline V gene. The CDR3 totals 13 residues. Between the trimmed V and J ends, which lost 0 bases and 7 bases, there was a span of 9 bases.

This clone occurred once. V is TRBV11-2 and J is TRBJ1-3; D not resolved. CDR1 and CDR2 (germline): SGHAT, FQNNGV. The CDR3 sequence is 14 residues long. V was cut by 5 bases and J by 0 bases, with 8 bases left in between. CDR3: CASSPSRSGNTIYF. In DNA form, the CDR3 reads TGTGCCAGCAGCCCCTCCCGCTCTGGAAACACCATATATTTT.

This clone showed up just once. The chain carries TRBV6-5 and TRBJ2-3; TRBD2 aligns across 12 bases. CDR3 length: 15 residues. V was pared by 7 bases and J by 4 bases, with 6 bases of the junction left unmatched. The germline V gene encodes CDR1 MNHEY and CDR2 SVGAGI. The CDR3 region has the DNA TGTGCCAGCAAAAACCTAGCGGGAGGGCCAGATACGCAGTATTTT. It yields the protein CASKNLAGGPDTQYF.

The rearrangement joins TRBV5-6 to TRBJ2-3, with D possibly matching TRBD2 (6 bases). This CDR3 is 14 amino acids long. Trimming took 3 bases from V and 6 from J, leaving 14 bases between them. Germline lookup yields CDR1 SGHDT and CDR2 YYEEEE. The CDR3 spells CASSWRGSRDTQYF. CDR3 DNA: TGTGCCAGCAGCTGGAGGGGCTCTAGGGATACGCAGTATTTT.

The chain employs TRBV7-2 and TRBJ2-5; the D gene is possibly TRBD1 (6 bases). Trimming cost V 5 bases and J 2 bases, with 12 bases left between them. The CDR3 length is 14 residues. CDR1 is SGHTA and CDR2 is FQGNSA in the germline V gene. CDR3 in DNA: TGTGCCAGCAGCCCGGGACACACTCAAGAGACCCAGTACTTC. Translated, it gives CASSPGHTQETQYF.

The chain employs TRBV7-2 and TRBJ2-7, with D hard to call. The CDR3 runs 16 residues. With 3 bases removed from V and 6 bases from J, the gap between germline ends came to 21 bases. Germline V gene lookup returns CDR1 SGHTA and CDR2 FQGNSA. CDR3 sequence reads: CASSFHPGSDLGEQYF. The CDR3 DNA reads as TGTGCCAGCAGCTTTCATCCCGGGTCCGACCTGGGCGAGCAGTACTTC.